This is a list of T cell receptor beta chains from one sample in a study of regulatory and conventional T cells in RAG deficiency. The table came from immunoSEQ multiplex PCR; TCRdb's copy has only in-frame clones and leaves some out. The sample carries around 33,000 clones, approximately 90% recorded once. The same sample was also used in a study of regulatory T cells.

Specimen: CD8+ T cells sorted from blood. These receptors all come from a human donor in good health. Both conserved end residues are part of each CDR3. A D gene is named only where the DNA matches it firmly. For some rows the clone size is stated as once, few or many, or as a class when expanded; others skip it.

D gene,J gene,V gene,clone size,CDR3 DNA,CDR3 protein
NA,TRBJ1-5,TRBV27,NA,TGTGCCAGCAGTTTATCGCGTTACGGGGGGGATAGCAATCAGCCCCAGCATTTT,CASSLSRYGGDSNQPQHF
TRBD1,TRBJ1-1,TRBV4-1,NA,TGCGCCAGCAGCCAAGAGGGACAGGGGGCGGTGAACACTGAAGCTTTCTTT,CASSQEGQGAVNTEAFF
NA,TRBJ2-2,TRBV7-9,NA,TGTGCCAGCAGCCTTAGTCCCACAGGCCTCTCGAACACCGGGGAGCTGTTTTTT,CASSLSPTGLSNTGELFF
NA,TRBJ2-2,TRBV29-1,NA,TGCAGCCTCCGGGACGGTAACACCGGGGAGCTGTTTTTT,CSLRDGNTGELFF
NA,TRBJ2-1,TRBV19,NA,TGTGCCAGTAGTATAGTAGACAGTTGGTCCTACAATGAGCAGTTCTTC,CASSIVDSWSYNEQFF
NA,TRBJ2-7,TRBV6-1,NA,TGTGCCACCCGGGACAACTCCTACGAGCAGTACTTC,CATRDNSYEQYF
TRBD1,TRBJ2-6,TRBV15,NA,TGTGCCACCAGCAGAGATCTGTCCCAACTAGGACAGGGTTGGACCAACGTCCTGACTTTC,CATSRDLSQLGQGWTNVLTF
NA,TRBJ2-2,TRBV18,NA,TGTGCCAGCTCACCACCGGGACAAGCGTTCGCGAACACCGGGGAGCTGTTTTTT,CASSPPGQAFANTGELFF
TRBD1,TRBJ1-6,TRBV5-6,NA,TGTGCCAGCAGCTTAAGGGACAGAGGAACCTATAATTCACCCCTCCACTTT,CASSLRDRGTYNSPLHF
NA,TRBJ1-5,TRBV28,NA,TGTGCCAGCAGTTTTCGCAGATCCCATAGCAATCAGCCCCAGCATTTT,CASSFRRSHSNQPQHF
NA,TRBJ1-1,TRBV30,NA,TGTGCCTGGAGTCCCGGGGGAACTGAAGCTTTCTTT,CAWSPGGTEAFF
NA,TRBJ1-5,TRBV21-1,few,TGTGCCAGCAGCAAAATCCCAGGGTTTGGGCCGAGCAGGCTCAATCAGCCCCAGCATTTT,CASSKIPGFGPSRLNQPQHF
NA,TRBJ2-1,TRBV13,NA,TGTGCCAGCAATCTTCTTTGGGGCGATGAGCAGTTCTTC,CASNLLWGDEQFF
NA,TRBJ2-1,TRBV4-1,once,TGCGCCAGCAGCCACGAGACGGCTAGCTCCTACAATGAGCAGTTCTTC,CASSHETASSYNEQFF
TRBD1,TRBJ2-7,TRBV7-8,NA,TGTGCCAGCAGCTTAGTAGTCGGACAGGGTTCCTCCTACGAGCAGTACTTC,CASSLVVGQGSSYEQYF
TRBD2,TRBJ2-1,TRBV7-9,NA,TGTGCCAGCAGCCAAGGACTAGCGCCAGATCTTACCTACAATGAGCAGTTCTTC,CASSQGLAPDLTYNEQFF
NA,TRBJ2-7,TRBV19,NA,TGTGCCAGTAGTATGGCGTCCTCGAACTACGAGCAGTACTTC,CASSMASSNYEQYF
NA,TRBJ1-2,TRBV7-3,NA,TGTGCCAGCAGCGCTATGGGCGGGGGGCTGGATGGCTACACCTTC,CASSAMGGGLDGYTF
TRBD2,TRBJ2-7,TRBV11-2,NA,TGTGCCAGCAGCTATGGGAGGGGCCCCACCTACGAGCAGTACTTC,CASSYGRGPTYEQYF
NA,TRBJ1-3,TRBV6-4,few,TGTGCCAGCAGTGACGGAGGGACAAGAGGAAACACCATATATTTT,CASSDGGTRGNTIYF
NA,TRBJ1-2,TRBV7-9,few,TGTGCCAGCAGCGCTACAGGGAAGAGGGATGGCTACACCTTC,CASSATGKRDGYTF
NA,TRBJ2-2,TRBV2,NA,TGTGCCAGCAGCCCTGGCGGTACGGCCAGGGGGGAGCTGTTTTTT,CASSPGGTARGELFF
TRBD1,TRBJ2-7,TRBV19,few,TGTGCCAGTAGTCCCGGGACAGGGCCCAGCTACGAGCAGTACTTC,CASSPGTGPSYEQYF
NA,TRBJ2-7,TRBV11-1,NA,TGTGCCAGCAGCTCGACTACCTACGAGCAGTACTTC,CASSSTTYEQYF
NA,TRBJ2-7,TRBV2,NA,TGTGCCAGCAGCATACGTATGACCTACGAGCAGTACTTC,CASSIRMTYEQYF
TRBD2,TRBJ2-3,TRBV7-2,NA,TGTGCCAGCAGCCCTAGCGGGAGCACAGATACGCAGTATTTT,CASSPSGSTDTQYF
NA,TRBJ1-3,TRBV19,few,TGTGCCAGTAGTTCAGTCTGGACCTCTGGAAACACCATATATTTT,CASSSVWTSGNTIYF
NA,TRBJ2-7,TRBV5-1,NA,TGCGCCAGCAGCTTGGGGCTGGGGCCATCCTACGAGCAGTACTTC,CASSLGLGPSYEQYF
NA,TRBJ2-7,TRBV4-2,NA,TGTGCCAGCAGCCAATCGGAGGGGTCCTACGAGCAGTACTTC,CASSQSEGSYEQYF
NA,TRBJ2-7,TRBV7-6,NA,TGTGCCAGCAGCTTAGCCGACAGCTACGAGCAGTACTTC,CASSLADSYEQYF
NA,TRBJ1-1,TRBV30,NA,TGTGCCTGGACCCGAATTCTCGGGGACACTGAAGCTTTCTTT,CAWTRILGDTEAFF
TRBD1,TRBJ1-1,TRBV13,NA,TGTGCCAGCAGCTTAGGACAGGGGGTAACTGAAGCTTTCTTT,CASSLGQGVTEAFF
NA,TRBJ1-5,TRBV27,NA,TGTGCCAGCAGCCTACACAGTAGCAATCAGCCCCAGCATTTT,CASSLHSSNQPQHF
NA,TRBJ1-2,TRBV7-9,few,TGTGCCAGCAGCTTAGATGGGGCAGGGACCCTTGGCTACACCTTC,CASSLDGAGTLGYTF
TRBD2,TRBJ2-2,TRBV5-1,NA,TGCGCCAGCAGCTCGGACGGGGGGTACACCGGGGAGCTGTTTTTT,CASSSDGGYTGELFF
TRBD2,TRBJ2-3,TRBV4-1,NA,TGCGCCTCGAGGACTAGCGGCACAGATACGCAGTATTTT,CASRTSGTDTQYF
NA,TRBJ1-2,TRBV5-4,NA,TGTGCCAGCAGCTTGTGGGGGCTCGGAAGGGCGGGTGGCTACACCTTC,CASSLWGLGRAGGYTF
NA,TRBJ2-3,TRBV4-1,NA,TGCGCCAGCAGCCAAGAACGGACCGTCTCAGATACGCAGTATTTT,CASSQERTVSDTQYF
NA,TRBJ1-1,TRBV19,NA,TGTGCCAGTGGGAACAGGGCAACTGAAGCTTTCTTT,CASGNRATEAFF
TRBD2,TRBJ2-5,TRBV6-5,NA,TGTGCCAGCAGCCCAGGACTAGGGGAGACCCAGTACTTC,CASSPGLGETQYF
TRBD2,TRBJ2-3,TRBV18,NA,TGTGCCAGCTCACCACCAGAGCGGGAGGGCCGCACAGATACGCAGTATTTT,CASSPPEREGRTDTQYF
TRBD1,TRBJ2-5,TRBV15,NA,TGTGCCACCAGCAGAACACTGACAGGGGTCGGGACCCAGTACTTC,CATSRTLTGVGTQYF
TRBD2,TRBJ2-1,TRBV27,NA,TGTGCCAGCAGTCTCGGACTAGCGTCCTACAATGAGCAGTTCTTC,CASSLGLASYNEQFF
NA,TRBJ2-1,TRBV10-2,once,TGCGCCAGCAGTCGGAAGTGGGGGGATGAGCAGTTCTTC,CASSRKWGDEQFF
NA,TRBJ2-3,TRBV15,NA,TGTGCCACCAGCTCCCGGGGGTCCCTCACAGATACGCAGTATTTT,CATSSRGSLTDTQYF
NA,TRBJ1-2,TRBV19,NA,TGTGCCAGTAGTATCCGAGGCCCTAACTATGGCTACACCTTC,CASSIRGPNYGYTF
NA,TRBJ2-7,TRBV29-1,NA,TGCAGCGTTACTACAGGTACCTACGAGCAGTACTTC,CSVTTGTYEQYF
TRBD1,TRBJ1-2,TRBV5-6,NA,TGTGCCAGCAGCTGGGACAGGGGAAACTATGGCTACACCTTC,CASSWDRGNYGYTF
NA,TRBJ1-2,TRBV11-2,NA,TGTGCCAGCAGCTCAGCAAAACACCGAGCTAACTATGGCTACACCTTC,CASSSAKHRANYGYTF
NA,TRBJ1-1,TRBV19,NA,TGTGCCAGTAATTCGGGACAGAACACTGAAGCTTTCTTT,CASNSGQNTEAFF
NA,TRBJ2-7,TRBV4-2,NA,TGTGCCAGCAGCCAAGTTAAGAGCGACGAGCAGTACTTC,CASSQVKSDEQYF